These T cell receptor beta chains were read from a single sample in a study of blood T cell repertoires in COVID-19. Using immunoSEQ multiplex PCR, the repertoire was profiled, and TCRdb retains in-frame clones only, with some absent. The sample contains some 350,000 clones, about 90% of which appear only once. Sequencing input: PBMCs or T cells enriched from blood (not recorded which). These receptors came from a woman aged 30 to 39 who had recovered from COVID-19. CDR3s include the opening cysteine and the closing phenylalanine or tryptophan. Each record gives: clone size, J gene, V gene, D gene, CDR3 DNA, CDR3 protein. D genes are given only for firm matches. Size values are once, few and many counts, or a class for expanded clones, and some rows have none.

NA | TRBJ1-6 | TRBV6-5 | TRBD1 | TGTGCCACCCTAGGACAGGGGAATTCACCCCTCCACTTT | CATLGQGNSPLHF
NA | TRBJ2-3 | TRBV11-2 | TRBD2 | TGTGCCAGCAGCCAAACTGGGCGGGAGGGAGATACGCAGTATTTT | CASSQTGREGDTQYF
NA | TRBJ1-1 | TRBV18 | TRBD1 | TGTGCCAGCTCACCACCGGACAGGGGGGAGTTCACTGAAGCTTTCTTT | CASSPPDRGEFTEAFF
NA | TRBJ1-1 | TRBV7-9 | TRBD1 | TGTGCCAGCAGCCCTCGGACAGGGCCGAAGAACACTGAAGCTTTCTTT | CASSPRTGPKNTEAFF
NA | TRBJ2-7 | TRBV18 | TRBD2 | TGTGCCAGCTCACCTAGCGGGGGACCCTACGAGCAGTACTTC | CASSPSGGPYEQYF
NA | TRBJ1-1 | TRBV7-3 | NA | TGTGCCAGCAGCTTAGCCGGGGGGATGAACACTGAAGCTTTCTTT | CASSLAGGMNTEAFF
NA | TRBJ2-3 | TRBV7-2 | TRBD2 | TGTGCCAGCAGCGTAATAGCGGGACCTACCACAGATACGCAGTATTTT | CASSVIAGPTTDTQYF
NA | TRBJ2-2 | TRBV30 | NA | TGTGCCTGGAGTAATTCAGGGTTCGGGGAGCTGTTTTTT | CAWSNSGFGELFF
NA | TRBJ1-2 | TRBV11-2 | NA | TGTGCCAGCAGCCCCGGGGGGGATGGCTACACCTTC | CASSPGGDGYTF
few | TRBJ2-2 | TRBV19 | NA | TGTGCCAGTAGTATGGGAGGATTCTCCACCGGGGAGCTGTTTTTT | CASSMGGFSTGELFF
NA | TRBJ1-5 | TRBV18 | NA | TGTGCCAGCTCACCACCTGAGGGTTTAGGTCAGCCCCAGCATTTT | CASSPPEGLGQPQHF
NA | TRBJ2-2 | TRBV15 | NA | TGTGCCACCAGCAGAGATCTAAGGCTAGCAGAAACCGGGGAGCTGTTTTTT | CATSRDLRLAETGELFF
NA | TRBJ2-2 | TRBV27 | TRBD1 | TGTGCCAGCAGTGCGGGACAGGGGGACACCGGGGAGCTGTTTTTT | CASSAGQGDTGELFF
NA | TRBJ2-5 | TRBV21-1 | NA | TGTGCCAGCAGCAAAGTAGGGGGCCAAGAGACCCAGTACTTC | CASSKVGGQETQYF
NA | TRBJ2-7 | TRBV6-2/TRBV6-3 | NA | TGTGCCAGCAGTCCGACCGGACTACCTGGGTGGCAGTACTTC | CASSPTGLPGWQYF
NA | TRBJ2-3 | TRBV5-1 | TRBD2 | TGCGCCAGCAGCCCCGGGACTAGCGGTTCCACAGATACGCAGTATTTT | CASSPGTSGSTDTQYF
NA | TRBJ1-1 | TRBV2 | NA | TGTGCCAGCAGTGAGCGCCGAGCTTTCTTT | CASSERRAFF
once | TRBJ1-2 | TRBV28 | TRBD1 | TGTGCCAGCGGACAGGGGGCTGGTGGCTACACCTTC | CASGQGAGGYTF
NA | TRBJ2-5 | TRBV5-1 | NA | TGCGCCAGCAAAGGAGGGGGCGCAGAGACCCAGTACTTC | CASKGGGAETQYF
once | TRBJ1-2 | TRBV24-1 | NA | TGTGCCACCAGTACAGGAATCGGCTACACCTTC | CATSTGIGYTF
once | TRBJ2-3 | TRBV11-1 | NA | TGTGCCAGCAGCGCCCAGAGAGGAGATACGCAGTATTTT | CASSAQRGDTQYF
once | TRBJ1-3 | TRBV24-1 | NA | TGTGCCACCAGTGATGGACGGACTGCTGGAAACACCATATATTTT | CATSDGRTAGNTIYF
NA | TRBJ2-4 | TRBV15 | NA | TGTGCCACCAGCAGAGATTACGGTGAGGCCATTCAGTACTTC | CATSRDYGEAIQYF
NA | TRBJ1-1 | TRBV12-3/TRBV12-4 | NA | TGTGCCAGCAGTTCCACAGCGAACACTGAAGCTTTCTTT | CASSSTANTEAFF
NA | TRBJ2-1 | TRBV7-2 | TRBD2 | TGTGCCAGCAGACGAAAGTCAGGCGGGCGGGAGGGCCTGGGGAATGAGCAGTTCTTC | CASRRKSGGREGLGNEQFF
NA | TRBJ2-1 | TRBV19 | TRBD1 | TGTGCCAGTAGTCCCGACAGGGGCTCCTACAATGAGCAGTTCTTC | CASSPDRGSYNEQFF
NA | TRBJ2-7 | TRBV30 | NA | TGTGCCTGGAGCGTCGATCTGGGGAGTTACGAGCAGTACTTC | CAWSVDLGSYEQYF
NA | TRBJ2-1 | TRBV11-2 | NA | TGTGCCAGCAGCCAGACACCGTACAATGAGCAGTTCTTC | CASSQTPYNEQFF
once | TRBJ1-2 | TRBV21-1 | NA | TGTGCCAGCAGCGGCCGGGACAGGAATGGCTACACCTTC | CASSGRDRNGYTF
NA | TRBJ2-3 | TRBV5-1 | TRBD1 | TGCGCCAGCAGCCCAGACAGGGGGCGATATACGCAGTATTTT | CASSPDRGRYTQYF
few | TRBJ2-7 | TRBV28 | TRBD2 | TGTGCCAGCAGTACAGGGACTAGCGGGAGCTACGAGCAGTACTTC | CASSTGTSGSYEQYF
NA | TRBJ2-5 | TRBV27 | NA | TGTGCCAGCAGTTTCGAGGGTTCGCGGCAAGAGACCCAGTACTTC | CASSFEGSRQETQYF
NA | TRBJ2-1 | TRBV6-5 | TRBD2 | TGTGCCAGCAGACGGGACTACACTGAGCAGTTCTTC | CASRRDYTEQFF
NA | TRBJ1-4 | TRBV11-1 | NA | TGTGCCAGCAGCCTCCGCCCCGGAGGGGCTAATGAAAAACTGTTTTTT | CASSLRPGGANEKLFF
NA | TRBJ2-7 | TRBV5-8 | NA | TGTGCCAGCAGCCCCCGGACAGTTCAGACCAACTACGAGCAGTACTTC | CASSPRTVQTNYEQYF
NA | TRBJ2-7 | TRBV27 | NA | TGTGCCAGCAGTTTTAGTTCGATGGCGGGGGACAACTACGAGCAGTACTTC | CASSFSSMAGDNYEQYF
once | TRBJ2-2 | TRBV19 | TRBD2 | TGTGCCAGTAGTATCCAAGCGGGAGTGGTGACCGGGGAGCTGTTTTTT | CASSIQAGVVTGELFF
NA | TRBJ1-2 | TRBV5-1 | NA | TGCGCCAGCAGCTCTAACAGGGACCGCTACACCTTC | CASSSNRDRYTF
NA | TRBJ2-2 | TRBV19 | TRBD1 | TGTGCCAGTAGTACGGACAGGGCGAACACCGGGGAGCTGTTTTTT | CASSTDRANTGELFF
NA | TRBJ1-3 | TRBV7-9 | TRBD1 | TGTGCCAGCACCCTGGGACAGTTTGATTCTGGAAACACCATATATTTT | CASTLGQFDSGNTIYF
NA | TRBJ1-1 | TRBV28 | NA | TGTGCCAGCAGGCCTAGGGAAGGGGGCACTGAAGCTTTCTTT | CASRPREGGTEAFF
NA | TRBJ2-1 | TRBV5-1 | TRBD2 | TGCGCCAGCAGCTTCCCCAATAGCGGGGGGGCGAATGAGCAGTTCTTC | CASSFPNSGGANEQFF
NA | TRBJ2-2 | TRBV7-9 | TRBD2 | TGTGCCAGCAGCTTCCGAACGAGCAGCGGGGGGGCCCCCGGGGAGCTGTTTTTT | CASSFRTSSGGAPGELFF
NA | TRBJ1-4 | TRBV6-5 | NA | TGTGCCAGCAGTCAACAGGGATCTAATGAAAAACTGTTTTTT | CASSQQGSNEKLFF
once | TRBJ1-6 | TRBV28 | NA | TGTGCCAGCAGTCTCAACGGGGAACCCCTCCACTTT | CASSLNGEPLHF
NA | TRBJ2-3 | TRBV9 | NA | TGTGCCAGCAGCGTAGAGGTGCGGGATACGCAGTATTTT | CASSVEVRDTQYF
NA | TRBJ1-4 | TRBV10-3 | NA | TGTGCCATCAGTGAGCAGACAACTAATGAAAAACTGTTTTTT | CAISEQTTNEKLFF
NA | TRBJ1-5 | TRBV19 | TRBD1 | TGTGCCAGTAGTAGGGGTGCGGGACAGGGTACCTGGGCCCAGCATTTT | CASSRGAGQGTWAQHF
NA | TRBJ1-2 | TRBV6-5 | TRBD1 | TGTGCCAGCAGGACGACAGGGTATGGCTACACCTTC | CASRTTGYGYTF
few | TRBJ2-3 | TRBV5-5 | TRBD2 | TGTGCCAGCAGCACCGGGACTAGCGGGGGGGCCGTTACGCAGTATTTT | CASSTGTSGGAVTQYF
NA | TRBJ2-1 | TRBV24-1 | TRBD1 | TGTGCCACCAGTGATGGATTACAGGGGGTGGGGGAGCAGTTCTTC | CATSDGLQGVGEQFF
NA | TRBJ2-1 | TRBV29-1 | NA | TGCAGCGCGGCACCGAGCTCCTACAATGAGCAGTTCTTC | CSAAPSSYNEQFF
NA | TRBJ1-6 | TRBV28 | TRBD1 | TGTGCCAGCAGTCCCCGGACAGGAACCAATTCACCCCTCCACTTT | CASSPRTGTNSPLHF
NA | TRBJ2-5 | TRBV11-2 | NA | TGTGCCAGCAGCTTAGGTCTGAGACTGCAAGAGACCCAGTACTTC | CASSLGLRLQETQYF
once | TRBJ1-2 | TRBV14 | TRBD1 | TGTGCCAGCAGCCAAAGGGACAGGTCAATCTATGGCTACACCTTC | CASSQRDRSIYGYTF